This T cell receptor beta chain was identified during a study of T cell repertoires in cytomegalovirus infection. This clonotype has ten or more counts. Its cognate antigen is unknown. The length of the CDR3 is 14 residues. The V gene lost 8 bases and the J gene lost 0 bases, with 10 bases spanning the gap. In germline, CDR1 is SGHTA, CDR2 FQGNSA. General study findings and limits: There were carriers of CMV plus the relevant HLA, and cumulative public TCR beta family frequency identified them. It was HLA-C-restricted CMV-specific TCR beta clonotypes that dominated the response ex vivo.

TCRdb used MiXCR to reprocess the reads, holding one entry per CDR3 protein. The data show under 250,000 distinct CDR3 sequences, 9% to 15% seen once. The genes are TRBV7-2 and TRBJ2-2, with D maybe TRBD1 (6 bases). The TCR was taken from a human donor in good health (CMV status not recorded). Some clones in this sample may be carry-over from other donors' samples. The sequenced sample was PBMCs. CDR3 bases: TGTGCCAGCTGCACAGGGTCGAACACCGGGGAGCTGTTTTTT. It translates to CASCTGSNTGELFF.